This TCR beta chain derives from a study of regulatory T cells in long-lasting Graves disease. Points from the study as a whole: TRBV28, TRBJ1-2 and TRBJ2-5 were segments that persistent disease favored. Authors noted too few samples as a limitation.

Of note for this clonotype: Antigen: not known. A single base separates this from a much larger clone, so it may be a read error.

Germline V gives CDR1 SGHTS, CDR2 YDEGEE. V was cut by 3 bases and J by 0 bases, with 10 bases left in between. This CDR3 is built from 15 residues. Construction of the TCR beta libraries employed iRepertoire HTBI primers in conjunction with Arm-PCR of CDR3 regions. Via MiXCR, TCRdb re-called the multiplex PCR reads, giving one row per CDR3 protein. The sample has about 400,000 distinct CDR3 sequences, around 15% seen once. Time point denoted: newly diagnosed GD, antithyroid drugs for less than 3 months. PBMC RNA served as the TCR library source. This clonotype was obtained from a female donor with Graves disease. The rearrangement links TRBV5-8 to TRBJ1-5; D might be TRBD1 (5 bases). Sequenced material: peripheral blood mononuclear cells (PBMCs), taken at new diagnosis, from a patient treated with antithyroid drugs. CDR3 residues: CASSWAGNSNQPQHF. The CDR3 DNA sequence: TGTGCCAGCAGCTGGGCAGGGAATAGCAATCAGCCCCAGCATTTT. The full variable domain, its missing parts supplied by reference TRBV5-8 and TRBJ1-5, is EAGVTQSPTHLIKTRGQQATLRCSPISGHTSVYWYQQALGLGLQFLLWYDEGEERNRGNFPPRFSGRQFPNYSSELNVNALELEDSALYLCASSWAGNSNQPQHFGDGTRLSIL.